This TCR beta chain is from a study of blood T cell repertoires in COVID-19. Study-level information: From the United States, Italy and Spain came samples of acute and convalescent COVID-19. In each case, the material was cDNA or gDNA derived from T cells, B-cell-depleted T cells, or PBMCs.

Under the authors' procedure: For nucleated cells, counts were estimated from reference gene primer amplification. Method: immunoSEQ multiplex PCR; TCRdb's copy keeps in-frame clones and lacks some. D and trimming were read from the DNA, whereas the V and J calls and clone size are those reported in that table. Altogether roughly 120,000 clones are present, approximately 85% being singletons, with the ten largest covering about 15%. The germline gives CDR1 SGHTA, CDR2 FQGTGA. V lost 3 bases and J lost 2, with 12 bases in between. CDR3 size: 15 residues. The sequence was obtained from a woman aged 60-70 years with acute or convalescent COVID-19. Source material: peripheral blood. This chain links TRBV7-3 with TRBJ2-3; tentatively, D is TRBD1 (6 bases). In DNA, the CDR3 is TGTGCCAGCAGCTTTAGTCGGGGACACACAGATACGCAGTATTTT. Amino acids: CASSFSRGHTDTQYF.